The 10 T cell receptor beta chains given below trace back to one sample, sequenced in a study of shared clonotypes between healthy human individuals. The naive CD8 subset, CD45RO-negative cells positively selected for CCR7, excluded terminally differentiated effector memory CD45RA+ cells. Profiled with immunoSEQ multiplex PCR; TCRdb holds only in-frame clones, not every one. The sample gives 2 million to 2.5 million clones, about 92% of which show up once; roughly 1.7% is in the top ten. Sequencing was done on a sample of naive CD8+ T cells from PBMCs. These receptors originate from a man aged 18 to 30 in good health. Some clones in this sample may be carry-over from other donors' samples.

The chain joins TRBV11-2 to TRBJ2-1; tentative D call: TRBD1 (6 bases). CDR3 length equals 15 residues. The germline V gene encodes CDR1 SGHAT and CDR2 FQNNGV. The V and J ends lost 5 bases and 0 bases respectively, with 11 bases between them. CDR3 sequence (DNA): TGTGCCAGCAGCCGGACAGTTCGCTCCTACAATGAGCAGTTCTTC. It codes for CASSRTVRSYNEQFF.

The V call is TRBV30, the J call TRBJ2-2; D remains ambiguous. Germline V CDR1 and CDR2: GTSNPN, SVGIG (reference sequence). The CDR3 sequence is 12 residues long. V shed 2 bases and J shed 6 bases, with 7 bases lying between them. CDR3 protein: CAWSWSPGELFF. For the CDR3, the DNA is TGTGCCTGGAGTTGGAGTCCCGGGGAGCTGTTTTTT.

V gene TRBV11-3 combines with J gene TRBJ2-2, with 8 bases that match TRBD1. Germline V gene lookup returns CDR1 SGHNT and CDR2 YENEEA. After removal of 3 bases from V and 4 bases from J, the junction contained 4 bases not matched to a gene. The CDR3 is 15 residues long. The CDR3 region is CASSLRTGPTGELFF. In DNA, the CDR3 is TGTGCCAGCAGCTTGCGGACAGGGCCCACCGGGGAGCTGTTTTTT.

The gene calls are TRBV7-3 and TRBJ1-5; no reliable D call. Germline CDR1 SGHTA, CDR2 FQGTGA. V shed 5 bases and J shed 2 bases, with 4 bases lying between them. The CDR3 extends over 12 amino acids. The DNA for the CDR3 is TGTGCCAGCAGCCCCGGCAATCAGCCCCAGCATTTT. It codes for CASSPGNQPQHF.

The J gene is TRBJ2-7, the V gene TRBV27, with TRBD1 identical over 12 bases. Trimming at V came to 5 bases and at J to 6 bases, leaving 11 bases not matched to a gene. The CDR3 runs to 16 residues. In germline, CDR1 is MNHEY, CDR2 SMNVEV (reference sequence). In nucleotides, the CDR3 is TGTGCCAGCAGTACGGGACAGGGGGCTCCGCGGCCCGAGCAGTACTTC. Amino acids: CASSTGQGAPRPEQYF.

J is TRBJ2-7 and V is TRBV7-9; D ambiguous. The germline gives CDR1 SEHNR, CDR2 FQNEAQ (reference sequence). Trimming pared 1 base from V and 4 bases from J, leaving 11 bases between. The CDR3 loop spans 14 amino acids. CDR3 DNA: TGTGCCAGCAGCTTAGGGGTTAGCAGTTACGAGCAGTACTTC. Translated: CASSLGVSSYEQYF.

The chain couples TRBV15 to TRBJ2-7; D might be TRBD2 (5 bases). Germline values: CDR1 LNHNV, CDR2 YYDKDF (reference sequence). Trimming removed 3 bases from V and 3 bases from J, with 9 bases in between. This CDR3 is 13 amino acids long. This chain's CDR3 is CATSRSEGYEQYF. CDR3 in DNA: TGTGCCACCAGCAGGTCTGAGGGCTACGAGCAGTACTTC.

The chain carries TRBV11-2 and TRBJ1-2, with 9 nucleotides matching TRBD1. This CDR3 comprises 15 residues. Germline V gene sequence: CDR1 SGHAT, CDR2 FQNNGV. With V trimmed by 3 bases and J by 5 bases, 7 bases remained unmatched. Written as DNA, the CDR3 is TGTGCCAGCAGCTTTCGACAGGGGGGACGGTATGGCTACACCTTC. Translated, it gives CASSFRQGGRYGYTF.

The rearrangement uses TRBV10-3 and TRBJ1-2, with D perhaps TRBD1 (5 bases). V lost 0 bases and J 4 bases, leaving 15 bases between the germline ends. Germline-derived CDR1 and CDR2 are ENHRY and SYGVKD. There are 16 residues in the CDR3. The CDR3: CAISESVDARGYGYTF. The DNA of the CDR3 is TGTGCCATCAGTGAGTCCGTTGACGCGAGGGGCTATGGCTACACCTTC.

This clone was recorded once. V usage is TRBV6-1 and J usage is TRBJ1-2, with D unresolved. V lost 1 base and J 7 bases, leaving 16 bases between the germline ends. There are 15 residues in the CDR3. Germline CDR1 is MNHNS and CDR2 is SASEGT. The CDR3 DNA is TGTGCCAGCAGTGAAGGGCGAGCAGAGGCTAGTGGCTACACCTTC. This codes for CASSEGRAEASGYTF.